This T cell receptor beta chain was captured in a study of sequential checkpoint blockade in melanoma. Study-level information: Arm A got nivolumab then ipilimumab; arm B the reverse, 1:1. Each arm's sequence ended with maintenance nivolumab.

V lost 3 bases and J lost 3, with 8 bases in between. The CDR3 spans 13 residues. Germline V gene data show CDR1 as LGHNA and CDR2 as YSLEER. The table came from immunoSEQ multiplex PCR; TCRdb's copy has only in-frame clones and leaves some out. The table records fewer than 40,000 clones, 70% to 90% of them present only once. Indicated treatment: randomized to nivolumab then ipilimumab (arm A) or the reverse (arm B). Live CD3+CD8+ CD19− CD56− cells were sorted from PBMCs. The chain joins TRBV4-3 to TRBJ2-5; no clear D gene. Material: CD8+ T cells sorted from blood (inferred from file names), obtained from a patient given nivolumab and ipilimumab in sequence. The clonotype was recovered from a human donor with melanoma. The CDR3 spells CASSHRREETQYF. The DNA for the CDR3 is TGCGCCAGCAGCCACCGCCGGGAAGAGACCCAGTACTTC.